The subject of this entry is one T cell receptor (beta chain). This sample was taken from a study of neurological immune-mediated disorders. Using its own MiXCR run on the 5' RACE reads, TCRdb lists one record per CDR3 protein. The table lists 15,000 to 20,000 distinct CDR3 sequences, about 2.6% of them singletons, with 4.5% to 5.5% in the top ten. The CDR3 totals 12 residues. The V and J ends lost 5 bases and 4 bases, in that order; junction bases with no gene match: 2. CDR1 is SGHAT and CDR2 is FQNNGV in the germline V gene. Sequenced sample: PBMCs. The origin of this receptor is a woman between 18 and 29 years old with multiple sclerosis. The V and J genes are TRBV11-2 and TRBJ2-7; 7 positions match TRBD1. The CDR3 spells CASSMGQYEQYF. The CDR3 DNA sequence: TGTGCCAGCAGCATGGGACAGTACGAGCAGTACTTC. The full variable domain, rest sourced from reference TRBV11-2 and TRBJ2-7, is EAGVAQSPRYKIIEKRQSVAFWCNPISGHATLYWYQQILGQGPKLLIQFQNNGVVDDSQLPKDRFSAERLKGVDSTLKIQPAKLEDSAVYLCASSMGQYEQYFGPGTRLTVT.